Listed here are 5 T cell receptor beta chains from one sample, sequenced in a study of blood T cell repertoires in COVID-19. Using immunoSEQ multiplex PCR, the repertoire was profiled, and TCRdb retains in-frame clones only, with some absent. The sample lists 84,000 or so clones; roughly 80% were seen once. The sample comprised peripheral blood. The origin of the receptors is a human donor in a cohort sampled during active COVID-19.

The table lists this clone with a few counts. The V call is TRBV6-2 or TRBV6-3, the J call TRBJ2-4; TRBD2 might be the D (5 bases). The CDR3 runs to 14 residues. Trimming took off 2 bases at V and 5 bases at J, with 10 bases between the two ends. Germline lookup yields CDR1 MNHEY and CDR2 SVGEGT. CDR3 bases: TGTGCCAGCAGTTACGGGAGCGTTGAAAACATTCAGTACTTC. Residues: CASSYGSVENIQYF.

This chain uses TRBV4-3 with TRBJ2-7; TRBD1 might be the D (6 bases). Germline CDR1 and CDR2: LGHNA and YSLEER. The V end lost 4 bases, the J end lost 0 bases, and 16 bases lay between the germline ends. This CDR3 is built from 16 residues. CDR3 nucleotides: TGCGCCAGCAGCCGCTCCTGGACAGAAAGCTCCTACGAGCAGTACTTC. It translates to CASSRSWTESSYEQYF.

The V call is TRBV19, the J call TRBJ1-3, with 7 bases identical to TRBD1. The J segment lost 0 bases and the V segment lost 5 bases, leaving 7 bases of the junction unmatched. This CDR3 contains 16 residues. CDR1 is LNHDA, CDR2 SQIVND, per germline (reference sequence). The CDR3 bases are TGTGCCAGTAGTTCAGGGGACAGCAACTCTGGAAACACCATATATTTT. It specifies CASSSGDSNSGNTIYF.

This clone was counted a single time. The chain has TRBV6-5 and TRBJ1-2; 7 bases align to TRBD1. Germline V gives CDR1 MNHEY, CDR2 SVGAGI. With V trimmed by 5 bases and J by 2 bases, 5 bases remained unmatched. The CDR3 has 14 residues. The CDR3 bases are TGTGCCAGCAGTAGGGGACAGAGAAACTATGGCTACACCTTC. Encoded protein: CASSRGQRNYGYTF.

CDR3: CASSLDRGLAGEEQYF. The CDR3 region has the DNA TGTGCCAGCAGCTTAGATAGGGGACTAGCGGGAGAAGAGCAGTACTTC. The chain links TRBV11-2 to TRBJ2-7, with 14 bases aligning to TRBD2. The CDR3 has 16 residues. J gave up 7 bases and V 0 bases, and 5 bases lay outside the gene matches. In germline, CDR1 is SGHAT, CDR2 FQNNGV.